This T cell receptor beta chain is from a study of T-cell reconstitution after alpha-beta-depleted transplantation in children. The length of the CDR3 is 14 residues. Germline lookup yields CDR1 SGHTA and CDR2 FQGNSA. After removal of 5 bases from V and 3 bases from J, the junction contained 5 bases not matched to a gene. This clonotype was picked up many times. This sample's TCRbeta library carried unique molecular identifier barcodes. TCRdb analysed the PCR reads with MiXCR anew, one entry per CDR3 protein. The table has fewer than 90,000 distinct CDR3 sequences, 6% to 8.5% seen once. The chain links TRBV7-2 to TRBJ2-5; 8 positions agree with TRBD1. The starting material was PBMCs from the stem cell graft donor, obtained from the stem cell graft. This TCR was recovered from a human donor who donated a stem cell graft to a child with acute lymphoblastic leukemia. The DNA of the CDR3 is TGTGCCAGCAGCATGACAGGGGAGAAAGAGACCCAGTACTTC. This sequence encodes CASSMTGEKETQYF.